Ten or more counts support the clone carrying this T cell receptor beta chain. The antigen is not known. These data belong to a study of identical twins. A universal primer site was created by template switching, with the cDNA bearing unique molecular identifiers. TCRdb re-called the 5' RACE reads with MiXCR, one entry per CDR3 protein. The sample has some 710,000 distinct CDR3 sequences; roughly 6% are singletons. Study-level results: The conclusions drew on cross-sectional statistical analysis instead of tracking the same donors.

The CDR3 has 14 amino acids. V lost 7 bases and J lost 10; bases outside the gene matches: 5. The genes are TRBV12-3 or TRBV12-4 and TRBJ2-1; TRBD2 agrees at 15 bases. Material: naive T cells sorted from blood. The sequence was collected from a man between 18 and 35 years old in good health. The CDR3 spells CASNPGLAGGEQFF. The CDR3 coding sequence is TGTGCCAGCAACCCTGGACTAGCGGGAGGGGAGCAGTTCTTC.